A single sample gave rise to the 17 T cell receptor beta chains below, sequenced in a study of T cell responses to AZD1222 COVID-19 vaccine. Assay: immunoSEQ multiplex PCR; the TCRdb copy retains only in-frame clones and omits some. The sample records roughly 140,000 clones, around 88% being singletons. Specimen: peripheral blood, collected on day 0 of MenACWY control vaccination. These TCRs come from an adult in good health.

J is TRBJ2-3 and V is TRBV7-6; 7 nucleotides match TRBD1. The V segment lost 1 base and the J segment 4 bases; nucleotides outside the gene matches: 8. Germline V gene lookup returns CDR1 SGHVS and CDR2 FNYEAQ. The CDR3 loop spans 16 amino acids. The CDR3 is CASSLVKTGAPDTQYF. The CDR3 nucleotides are TGTGCCAGCAGCTTAGTAAAAACAGGGGCCCCAGATACGCAGTATTTT.

The chain couples TRBV25-1 to TRBJ2-1; 10 bases are shared with TRBD2. This CDR3 contains 15 residues. The germline V gene has CDR1 MGHDK and CDR2 SYGVNS. Germline trimming cut 5 bases from V and 5 bases from J; bases unmatched to any gene: 6. DNA of the CDR3: TGTGCCAGCAGTCCCGGGACTAGCGTTGACAATGAGCAGTTCTTC. Protein product: CASSPGTSVDNEQFF. Using reference TRBV25-1 and TRBJ2-1 for the parts outside the CDR3, the full variable domain is EADIYQTPRYLVIGTGKKITLECSQTMGHDKMYWYQQDPGMELHLIHYSYGVNSTEKGDLSSESTVSRIRTEHFPLTLESARPSHTSQYLCASSPGTSVDNEQFFGPGTRLTVL.

CDR3 in amino acids: CASSLRSGPYQPQHF. The CDR3 nucleotides read TGTGCCAGCAGCTTAAGGTCAGGGCCGTATCAGCCCCAGCATTTT. The V call is TRBV7-2, the J call TRBJ1-5; TRBD1 is a possible D gene (5 bases). Germline V lookup: CDR1 SGHTA, CDR2 FQGNSA. The V end was cut by 2 bases, the J end by 5 bases, with 13 bases between. There are 15 residues in the CDR3.

A few counts support this clone. The chain combines TRBV7-2 with TRBJ2-5; D perhaps matches TRBD2 (6 bases). The CDR3 contains 13 residues. V was pared by 7 bases and J by 2 bases, with 11 bases between. Germline V gene data show CDR1 as SGHTA and CDR2 as FQGNSA. The CDR3 region is CASTRGTQETQYF. In DNA form, the CDR3 reads TGTGCCAGCACCCGGGGGACTCAAGAGACCCAGTACTTC.

The chain uses TRBV6-6 and TRBJ2-7; D not certain. Germline values: CDR1 MNHNY, CDR2 SVGAGI (reference sequence). V was pared by 8 bases and J by 0 bases, with 11 bases between. This CDR3 has 13 residues. CDR3 protein: CASLVDGSYEQYF. The CDR3 DNA reads TGTGCCAGCCTTGTAGACGGCTCCTACGAGCAGTACTTC.

The chain couples TRBV29-1 to TRBJ1-2; 7 nucleotides match TRBD1. Germline trimming cut 0 bases from V and 0 bases from J; bases unmatched to any gene: 7. This CDR3 comprises 16 residues. Per germline, CDR1 SQVTM and CDR2 ANQGSEA. The CDR3 sequence is CSVEDDSGTANYGYTF. In DNA, the CDR3 is TGCAGCGTTGAAGATGACTCGGGGACAGCTAACTATGGCTACACCTTC. Filled out from reference TRBV29-1 and TRBJ1-2, the complete variable domain reads SAVISQKPSRDICQRGTSLTIQCQVDSQVTMMFWYRQQPGQSLTLIATANQGSEATYESGFVIDKFPISRPNLTFSTLTVSNMSPEDSSIYLCSVEDDSGTANYGYTFGSGTRLTVV.

V usage is TRBV3-1 (or the pseudogene TRBV3-2) and J usage is TRBJ1-2; no definite D call. V lost 3 bases and J lost 6, with 14 bases in between. This CDR3 spans 14 amino acids. Germline V gene lookup returns CDR1 LGHDT and CDR2 YNNKEL (reference sequence). In DNA form, the CDR3 reads TGTGCCAGCAGCCAGGCCCCCCCGGGGAATGGCTACACCTTC. Translation gives CASSQAPPGNGYTF.

This clone was observed a handful of times. This chain joins TRBV4-1 and TRBJ2-7; D remains ambiguous. In germline, CDR1 is MGHRA, CDR2 YSYEKL. This CDR3 is 16 amino acids long. V gave up 1 base and J gave up 1 base, with 14 bases separating them. Here the CDR3 DNA reads TGCGCCAGCAGCCAAGTAATCCGGATACGATCCTACGAGCAGTACTTC. Protein product: CASSQVIRIRSYEQYF.

The sample holds one count of this clone. V is TRBV4-2 and J is TRBJ2-3, with D perhaps matching TRBD1 or TRBD2 (5 bases each). V lost 1 base, J lost 2 bases, and 10 bases lay in between. This CDR3 is built from 15 residues. Germline V lookup: CDR1 LGHNA, CDR2 YNFKEQ. The CDR3 nucleotides are TGTGCCAGCAGCCAAGGGACTGGGGCCACAGATACGCAGTATTTT. Its protein product is CASSQGTGATDTQYF.

This sequence joins TRBV15 and TRBJ1-4, with D hard to call. Trimming shortened V by 9 bases and J by 5 bases, and 10 bases separated the two germline ends. CDR3 length: 12 residues. CDR1 is LNHNV, CDR2 YYDKDF, per germline (reference sequence). CDR3 nucleotides: TGTGCCACAGAACAGCCAAATGAAAAACTGTTTTTT. Its protein product is CATEQPNEKLFF.

The J gene is TRBJ2-2, the V gene TRBV28; no clear D gene. The CDR3 totals 13 residues. Trimming removed 5 bases at V and 6 bases at J, with 10 bases between. From germline, CDR1 is MDHEN and CDR2 SYDVKM. CDR3 sequence: CASSPPFAGELFF. For the CDR3, the DNA is TGTGCCAGCAGTCCCCCGTTCGCCGGGGAGCTGTTTTTT.

The chain uses TRBV10-3 and TRBJ1-2; D uncertain. V was shortened by 11 bases and J by 5 bases, with 18 bases between the two germline ends. Looked up from germline, CDR1 is ENHRY and CDR2 is SYGVKD. The CDR3 is 13 amino acids. CDR3 sequence (DNA): TGTGCCGCGACGGCAGCGACTTTTTATGGCTACACCTTC. Translating it yields CAATAATFYGYTF.

The gene calls are TRBV5-1 and TRBJ1-1; 7 bases match TRBD1. CDR3 size: 14 residues. Germline V gene data show CDR1 as SGHRS and CDR2 as YFSETQ. V lost 3 bases, J lost 5 bases, and 7 bases stayed unmatched. The CDR3 region is CASSSEQGRTEAFF. CDR3 DNA sequence: TGCGCCAGCAGCTCGGAACAGGGGCGGACTGAAGCTTTCTTT.

The chain links TRBV12-5 to TRBJ1-5; D ambiguous. The CDR3 is 15 amino acids. V lost 0 bases and J lost 5, with 11 bases in between. The germline V gene has CDR1 LGHNT and CDR2 FRNRAP. The CDR3 is CASGLVGKAHQPQHF. In DNA form, the CDR3 reads TGTGCTAGTGGTTTGGTTGGCAAGGCCCATCAGCCCCAGCATTTT.

This chain connects TRBV7-8 to TRBJ2-1; D is unclear. CDR1 SGHVS and CDR2 FQNEAQ come from the germline V gene. This CDR3 spans 13 amino acids. The germline V and J ends were trimmed by 0 bases and 9 bases, with 9 bases remaining between them. The CDR3 DNA sequence: TGTGCCAGCAGCTTAGCGAGCGAGCTTGAGCAGTTCTTC. This translates into CASSLASELEQFF.

The CDR3 is CASSSKGYRTQITDTQYF. CDR3 bases: TGTGCCAGCAGTTCCAAGGGATATCGGACACAGATCACAGATACGCAGTATTTT. This rearrangement joins TRBV27 to TRBJ2-3, with D perhaps TRBD1 (5 bases). This CDR3 spans 18 amino acids. Germline assignment: CDR1 MNHEY and CDR2 SMNVEV (reference sequence). Trimming pared 4 bases from V and 2 bases from J, leaving 22 bases between.

The chain is built from TRBV28 and TRBJ2-3, with 12 bases matching TRBD2. There are 17 residues in the CDR3. Germline V lookup: CDR1 MDHEN, CDR2 SYDVKM. With V trimmed by 3 bases and J by 4 bases, 8 bases remained unmatched. The CDR3 region has the DNA TGTGCCAGCAGTTTTCTCCGACTAGCGGGAGTGTCAGATACGCAGTATTTT. Its protein is CASSFLRLAGVSDTQYF. The full variable domain, rest sourced from reference TRBV28 and TRBJ2-3, is DVKVTQSSRYLVKRTGEKVFLECVQDMDHENMFWYRQDPGLGLRLIYFSYDVKMKEKGDIPEGYSVSREKKERFSLILESASTNQTSMYLCASSFLRLAGVSDTQYFGPGTRLTVL.